This T cell receptor beta chain emerged from a study of CD8+CD57+ T cells in acquired aplastic anemia. Turning to the study itself: Mean yield of DNA from sorted CD4+ and CD8+ cells was roughly 3.1 ug.

The TCR beta profiling, which covered VDJ combination and CDR3 sequence, was carried out using genomic DNA as the template. TCRdb reprocessed the reads with MiXCR, giving one entry per CDR3 protein. The sample includes some 82,000 distinct CDR3 sequences, over 35% of them seen just once. Germline V lookup: CDR1 LNHDA, CDR2 SQIVND (reference sequence). The CDR3 runs 11 residues. The V call is TRBV19, the J call TRBJ1-2, with unresolved D. Input material: sorted CD4+, CD8+, or CD8+CD57+ T cells (not recorded which) from PBMCs. The clonotype originates from a human donor in good health, serving as a control. CDR3 amino acids: CAERGAQGYTF. CDR3 sequence (DNA): TGTGCTGAGAGAGGAGCTCAAGGCTACACCTTC.